What follows is one T cell receptor beta chain and its context. The second PCR ran about 6 to 11 cycles with a sample-barcoded 5' primer and J-beta primers. TCRdb analysed the 5' RACE reads with MiXCR anew, one entry per CDR3 protein. The sample holds about 830,000 distinct CDR3 sequences, roughly 64% seen once. This specimen belongs to a study of blood T cells in healthy people across ages. Germline V CDR1 and CDR2: MNHEY, SVGAGI. The CDR3 extends over 11 amino acids. The receptor's source is a man younger than 45 in good health. This sequence joins TRBV6-5 and TRBJ2-4; no clear D. Gene TRBJ2-7 matches the end of the DNA better, so the J call may be wrong. The sequencing input was blood. This CDR3 reads CASRAAREQYF. In nucleotides, the CDR3 is TGTGCCAGCAGGGCGGCTCGCGAGCAGTACTTC.